The clone carrying this TCR beta chain was observed many times. As yet, its antigen is unknown. The sample is drawn from a study of T cells after yellow fever vaccination. Synthesis of TCR cDNA relied on 5'RACE template switching, which attached a universal primer site and UMIs. MiXCR, run by TCRdb on the 5' RACE reads, gives a single entry per CDR3 protein. The sample has around 300,000 distinct CDR3 sequences, around 4.5% seen once. V dropped 4 bases and J dropped 10; count of bases not matched to a gene: 11. This CDR3 is 14 amino acids long. Germline assignment: CDR1 SGHRS and CDR2 YFSETQ. General observations from the study: Most clones from primary vaccination were detected again post-booster (about 95% CD4, roughly 90% CD8). Researchers cautioned that FACS-sorted repertoires could harbor abundant clonotypes contaminating from the bulk population.

The J gene is TRBJ2-1, the V gene TRBV5-1; 7 bases line up with TRBD2. The receptor was isolated from a man aged 18 to 30 who received the YFV17D yellow fever vaccine. The input for sequencing was PBMCs, taken 15 days after the yellow fever booster vaccination. The CDR3 sequence is CASSPEGGRFEQFF. DNA for the CDR3: TGCGCCAGCAGCCCGGAGGGAGGGCGCTTCGAGCAGTTCTTC. Full variable domain (outside the CDR3, taken from reference TRBV5-1 and TRBJ2-1): KAGVTQTPRYLIKTRGQQVTLSCSPISGHRSVSWYQQTPGQGLQFLFEYFSETQRNKGNFPGRFSGRQFSNSRSEMNVSTLELGDSALYLCASSPEGGRFEQFFGPGTRLTVL.